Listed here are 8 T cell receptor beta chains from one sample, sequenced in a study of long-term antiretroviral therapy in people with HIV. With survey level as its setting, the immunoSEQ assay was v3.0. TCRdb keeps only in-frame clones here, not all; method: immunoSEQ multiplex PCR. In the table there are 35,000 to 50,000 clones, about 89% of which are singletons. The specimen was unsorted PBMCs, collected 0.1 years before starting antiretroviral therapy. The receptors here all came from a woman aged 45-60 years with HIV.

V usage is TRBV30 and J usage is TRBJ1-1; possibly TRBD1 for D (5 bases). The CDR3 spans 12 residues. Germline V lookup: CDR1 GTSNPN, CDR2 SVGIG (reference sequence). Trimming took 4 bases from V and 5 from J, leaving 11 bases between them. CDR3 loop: CAWIKGPTEAFF. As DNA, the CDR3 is TGTGCCTGGATCAAGGGGCCGACTGAAGCTTTCTTT.

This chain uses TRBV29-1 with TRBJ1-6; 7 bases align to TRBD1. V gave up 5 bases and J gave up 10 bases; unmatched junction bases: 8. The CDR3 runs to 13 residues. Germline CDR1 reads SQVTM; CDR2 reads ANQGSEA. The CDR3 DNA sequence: TGCAGCGTTCAAAAAACAGGGGAATCACCCCTCCACTTT. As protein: CSVQKTGESPLHF.

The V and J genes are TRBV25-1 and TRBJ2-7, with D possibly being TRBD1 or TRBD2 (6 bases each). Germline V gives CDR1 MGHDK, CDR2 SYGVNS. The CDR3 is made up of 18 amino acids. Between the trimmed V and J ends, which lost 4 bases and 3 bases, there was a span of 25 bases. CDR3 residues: CASSGWARGEISDYEQYF. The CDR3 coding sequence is TGTGCCAGCAGTGGGTGGGCGAGGGGGGAAATCTCGGACTACGAGCAGTACTTC.

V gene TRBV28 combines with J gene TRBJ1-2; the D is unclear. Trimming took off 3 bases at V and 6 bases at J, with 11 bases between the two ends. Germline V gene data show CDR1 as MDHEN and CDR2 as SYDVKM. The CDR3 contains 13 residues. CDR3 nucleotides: TGTGCCAGCAGTTTTGGGGTTTTGAATGGCTACACCTTC. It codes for CASSFGVLNGYTF.

The CDR3 region is CACTGTGTLWVSGNTIYF. The CDR3 DNA is TGTGCCTGTACCGGGACAGGGACTCTCTGGGTCTCTGGAAACACCATATATTTT. The rearrangement uses TRBV30 and TRBJ1-3; 9 bases align to TRBD1. The CDR3 sequence is 18 residues long. Unmatched junction bases numbered 15, after V lost 6 bases and J lost 0 bases. Germline-derived CDR1 and CDR2 are GTSNPN and SVGIG (reference sequence).

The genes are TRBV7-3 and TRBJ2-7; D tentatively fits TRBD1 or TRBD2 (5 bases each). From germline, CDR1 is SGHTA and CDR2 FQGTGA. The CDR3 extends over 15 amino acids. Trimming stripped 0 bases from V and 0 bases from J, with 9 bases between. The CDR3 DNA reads TGTGCCAGCAGCTTAACCGGGACGGTCTCCTACGAGCAGTACTTC. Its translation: CASSLTGTVSYEQYF.

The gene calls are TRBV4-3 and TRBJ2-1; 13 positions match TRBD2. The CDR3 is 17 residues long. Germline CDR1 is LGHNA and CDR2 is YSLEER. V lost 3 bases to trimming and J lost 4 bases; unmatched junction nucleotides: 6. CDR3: CASSQPGTSGVYNEQFF. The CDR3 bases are TGCGCCAGCAGCCAGCCCGGGACTAGCGGGGTTTACAATGAGCAGTTCTTC.

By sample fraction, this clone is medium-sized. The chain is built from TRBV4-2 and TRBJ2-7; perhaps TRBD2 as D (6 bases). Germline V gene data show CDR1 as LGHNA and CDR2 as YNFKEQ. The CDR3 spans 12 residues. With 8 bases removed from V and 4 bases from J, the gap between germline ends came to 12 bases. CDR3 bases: TGTGCCAGCCGGGACTTGAGGTACGAGCAGTACTTC. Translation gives CASRDLRYEQYF.